This TCR beta chain was captured by sequencing in a study of T cell clonality in common variable immunodeficiency. The CDR3 has 16 amino acids. The junction had 11 bases not matched to a gene; V was cut back by 6 bases and J by 0 bases. The germline V gene has CDR1 SNHLY and CDR2 FYNNEI. At least ten counts were recorded for this clone. The CDR3 end lies 3 residues beyond the end of the read and is filled in from the germline J gene. Sequencing used immunoSEQ multiplex PCR; TCRdb keeps in-frame clones, though not all of them. Recorded here are tens of thousands of clones, none singletons. This TCR derives from a person aged 18 to 70 in good health. The chain couples TRBV2 to TRBJ2-7; 7 bases are a match to TRBD2. Sequenced: peripheral blood mononuclear cells. This chain's CDR3 is CASRSPSGDPSYEQYF. Partial CDR3 DNA: TGTGCCAGCAGGTCTCCTAGCGGTGACCCCTCCTACGAG.